This entry features one T cell receptor (beta chain) sequence. The CDR3 extends over 13 amino acids. V lost 7 bases to trimming and J lost 5 bases, with 12 bases between them. Germline lookup yields CDR1 SNHLY and CDR2 FYNNEI. Using immunoSEQ multiplex PCR, the repertoire was profiled, and TCRdb retains in-frame clones only, with some absent. The data show approximately 260,000 clones, 88% seen once. These data come from a study of blood T cell repertoires in COVID-19. For the study at large: The analysed material was cDNA or gDNA that came from T cells, B-cell-depleted T cells, or PBMCs.

The specimen was peripheral blood. V usage is TRBV2 and J usage is TRBJ2-1; the D gene is possibly TRBD1 (6 bases). This TCR derives from a woman in her 40s who had recovered from COVID-19. The chain's CDR3 is CASKFGQHNEQFF. The CDR3 nucleotides are TGTGCCAGCAAATTCGGACAGCACAATGAGCAGTTCTTC.